The 13 T cell receptor beta chains given below trace back to one sample, sequenced in a study of blood T cells in healthy people across ages. A second 7 to 11 cycle PCR used barcoded and J-beta primers. MiXCR, applied by TCRdb to the 5' RACE reads, yields one record per CDR3 protein. The table lists 650,000 to 800,000 distinct CDR3 sequences, 40% to 50% of them singletons. Sequences were obtained from blood. Every receptor here comes from a man aged 55 to 70 in good health.

This chain links TRBV7-2 with TRBJ1-2, with D tentatively TRBD1 (6 bases). Trimming stripped 7 bases from V and 7 bases from J, with 16 bases between. There are 13 residues in the CDR3. Germline loops: CDR1 SGHTA, CDR2 FQGNSA. For the CDR3, the DNA is TGTGCCAGCACCATACAGGGAGATCGTGGCTACACCTTC. This gives the protein CASTIQGDRGYTF.

The V and J genes are TRBV4-3 and TRBJ1-6, with unresolved D. Germline V gene data show CDR1 as LGHNA and CDR2 as YSLEER. V gave up 0 bases and J gave up 10 bases, with 16 bases separating them. The CDR3 is 16 amino acids. The CDR3: CASSQDLSERASPLHF. The CDR3 DNA reads as TGCGCCAGCAGCCAAGATTTGAGCGAACGAGCCTCACCCCTCCACTTT.

This clonotype has a handful of counts. The rearrangement joins TRBV27 to TRBJ1-6, with TRBD1 matching 8 bases. CDR1 MNHEY and CDR2 SMNVEV come from the germline V gene (reference sequence). Losses at the gene ends were 6 bases for V and 9 bases for J; bases not matched to a gene: 10. CDR3 length: 15 amino acids. The CDR3 sequence: CASSQGQARSSPLHF. In DNA form, the CDR3 reads TGTGCCAGCAGCCAGGGACAGGCGAGGTCTTCACCCCTCCACTTT.

The table lists this clonotype with a few counts. V gene TRBV7-9 combines with J gene TRBJ2-5; D not resolved. Germline V gives CDR1 SEHNR, CDR2 FQNEAQ (reference sequence). The CDR3 length is 14 residues. V was pared by 0 bases and J by 4 bases, with 9 bases between. The CDR3 DNA sequence: TGTGCCAGCAGCTTAGCTCTAGGCAGAGAGACCCAGTACTTC. It specifies CASSLALGRETQYF.

This clonotype has only a few counts. The chain has TRBV3-1 and TRBJ1-1; a weak D match, TRBD1 (5 bases). V was shortened by 4 bases and J by 4 bases, with 10 bases between the two germline ends. The germline V gene encodes CDR1 LGHDT and CDR2 YNNKEL (reference sequence). The CDR3 totals 13 residues. The CDR3 is CASSPQVSTEAFF. The CDR3 DNA follows: TGTGCCAGCAGCCCACAGGTGAGCACTGAAGCTTTCTTT.

CDR3 residues: CASKAGVVTDTQYF. CDR3 sequence (DNA): TGTGCCAGCAAAGCTGGGGTGGTCACAGATACGCAGTATTTT. The J gene is TRBJ2-3, the V gene TRBV12-3 or TRBV12-4, with unresolved D. The CDR3 has 14 amino acids. V lost 7 bases to trimming and J lost 2 bases, with 13 bases between them.

This clonotype appeared a few times. The chain carries TRBV7-3 and TRBJ2-1; 12 positions match TRBD2. Germline V lookup: CDR1 SGHTA, CDR2 FQGTGA. The J segment lost 7 bases and the V segment lost 5 bases, leaving 9 bases of the junction unmatched. The CDR3 is 16 residues long. This chain's CDR3 is CASSPTLAGGGNEQFF. CDR3 bases: TGTGCCAGCAGCCCCACACTAGCGGGGGGCGGGAATGAGCAGTTCTTC.

This clonotype was seen ten or more times. This chain uses TRBV6-5 with TRBJ1-2, with no clear D. Trimming took off 6 bases at V and 3 bases at J, with 8 bases between the two ends. This CDR3 contains 12 residues. In germline, CDR1 is MNHEY, CDR2 SVGAGI. The CDR3 nucleotides read TGTGCCAGCAGCCAGGCCGACTATGGCTACACCTTC. Translating gives CASSQADYGYTF.

This sequence joins TRBV30 and TRBJ2-7, with D perhaps TRBD1 (6 bases). The germline V gene has CDR1 GTSNPN and CDR2 SVGIG (reference sequence). Trimming cost V 5 bases and J 4 bases, with 12 bases left between them. CDR3 length: 12 amino acids. CDR3 sequence: CAWDTGSYEQYF. CDR3 bases: TGTGCCTGGGATACAGGGTCGTACGAGCAGTACTTC.

The rearrangement uses TRBV20-1 and TRBJ1-2, with TRBD1 identical over 9 bases. The CDR3 loop spans 15 amino acids. With V trimmed by 0 bases and J by 1 base, 3 bases remained unmatched. The germline gives CDR1 DFQATT, CDR2 SNEGSKA (reference sequence). The chain's CDR3 is CSARDLTGGNYGYTF. DNA for the CDR3: TGCAGTGCTAGAGATTTGACAGGGGGTAACTATGGCTACACCTTC.

The rearrangement joins TRBV12-3 or TRBV12-4 to TRBJ2-5; 8 bases agree with TRBD2. Germline trimming cut 2 bases from V and 11 bases from J; bases unmatched to any gene: 10. The CDR3 runs to 14 residues. CDR3 in DNA: TGTGCCAGCAGTTTAAGCCCGGGGGGGAAACAGCAGTACTTC. Protein: CASSLSPGGKQQYF.

V and J are TRBV2 and TRBJ2-5, with TRBD2 identical over 7 bases. With V trimmed by 6 bases and J by 5 bases, 12 bases remained unmatched. This CDR3 comprises 15 residues. Germline V gene sequence: CDR1 SNHLY, CDR2 FYNNEI. The CDR3 reads CASSGFGGGRETQYF. Written as DNA, the CDR3 is TGTGCCAGCAGCGGCTTCGGCGGGGGTCGGGAGACCCAGTACTTC.

Only a few counts were recorded for this clonotype. This chain joins TRBV27 and TRBJ2-2; D is ambiguous. CDR3 length: 17 amino acids. In germline, CDR1 is MNHEY, CDR2 SMNVEV (reference sequence). Trimming took 2 bases from V and 4 from J, leaving 17 bases between them. The CDR3 sequence: CASSLKGSGLGTGELFF. The CDR3 DNA sequence: TGTGCCAGCAGTTTAAAGGGCTCCGGGCTGGGCACCGGGGAGCTGTTTTTT.